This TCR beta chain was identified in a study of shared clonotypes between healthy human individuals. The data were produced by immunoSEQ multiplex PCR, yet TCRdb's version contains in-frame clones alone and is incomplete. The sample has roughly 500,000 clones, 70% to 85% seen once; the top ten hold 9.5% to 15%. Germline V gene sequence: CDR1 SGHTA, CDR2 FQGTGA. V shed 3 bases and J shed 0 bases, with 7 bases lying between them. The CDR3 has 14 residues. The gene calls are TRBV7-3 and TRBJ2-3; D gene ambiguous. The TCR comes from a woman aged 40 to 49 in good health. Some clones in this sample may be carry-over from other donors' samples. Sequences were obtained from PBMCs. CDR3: CASSFGRSTDTQYF. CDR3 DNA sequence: TGTGCCAGCAGCTTTGGGCGGAGCACAGATACGCAGTATTTT.